The 23 T cell receptor beta chains below all came from one sample that was sequenced in a study of regulatory T cells in long-lasting Graves disease. Time point specified: newly diagnosed GD, antithyroid drugs for less than 3 months. The TCR library used RNA extracted from PBMCs. The authors built TCR beta libraries using iRepertoire HTBI primers and Arm-PCR of CDR3 regions. TCRdb re-derived calls from the multiplex PCR reads in MiXCR, one entry per CDR3 protein. The sample gives about 320,000 distinct CDR3 sequences, about 20% of which show up once; roughly 40% is in the top ten. The sample here was peripheral blood mononuclear cells (PBMCs), taken at new diagnosis, from a patient treated with antithyroid drugs. The receptors stem from a female donor with Graves disease.

This clonotype was seen ten or more times. V gene TRBV7-8 combines with J gene TRBJ1-2; D gene uncertain. V was pared by 1 base and J by 6 bases, with 12 bases between. This CDR3 spans 14 amino acids. CDR1 and CDR2 (germline): SGHVS, FQNEAQ. CDR3 bases: TGTGCCAGCAGCTTAGGGGGAGTAGTTGATGGCTACACCTTC. Residues: CASSLGGVVDGYTF.

In its sample, this clonotype was seen many times. This chain uses TRBV2 with TRBJ2-2; no clear D gene. The germline V gene encodes CDR1 SNHLY and CDR2 FYNNEI. The CDR3 has 13 amino acids. Trimming removed 3 bases from V and 7 bases from J, with 9 bases in between. This CDR3 reads CASSDSRIGELFF. Here the CDR3 DNA reads TGTGCCAGCAGTGACTCCCGGATCGGGGAGCTGTTTTTT. Full variable domain (missing parts from reference TRBV2 and TRBJ2-2): EPEVTQTPSHQVTQMGQEVILRCVPISNHLYFYWYRQILGQKVEFLVSFYNNEISEKSEIFDDQFSVERPDGSNFTLKIRSTKLEDSAMYFCASSDSRIGELFFGEGSRLTVL.

The chain is built from TRBV2 and TRBJ2-1; D perhaps matches TRBD2 (6 bases). There are 15 residues in the CDR3. Germline V CDR1 and CDR2: SNHLY, FYNNEI. Trimming shortened V by 3 bases and J by 2 bases, and 11 bases separated the two germline ends. DNA for the CDR3: TGTGCCAGCAGTGAGGAGCGGGCCCCCTACAATGAGCAGTTCTTC. Amino acid sequence: CASSEERAPYNEQFF.

At least ten counts were recorded for this clonotype. This chain connects TRBV18 to TRBJ2-6; TRBD1 matches 8 bases. V shed 2 bases, J shed 2 bases, and the junction held 2 bases outside the gene matches. The germline gives CDR1 KGHSH, CDR2 LQKENI. The CDR3 covers 16 residues. CDR3 sequence reads: CASSPKTGAGANVLTF. The CDR3 coding sequence is TGTGCCAGCTCACCAAAGACAGGGGCTGGGGCCAACGTCCTGACTTTC.

In this sample, this clonotype turned up many times. CDR3 DNA sequence: TGTGCCTCGTCCGGGACAGGGGTCGAGCAGTACTTC. Encoded protein: CASSGTGVEQYF. The genes are TRBV24-1 and TRBJ2-7; TRBD1 agrees at 10 bases. V gave up 12 bases and J gave up 6 bases; unmatched junction bases: 7. CDR1 KGHDR and CDR2 SFDVKD come from the germline V gene. The CDR3 covers 12 residues.

This clonotype has ten or more counts. The V gene is TRBV7-9, the J gene TRBJ2-7, with a possible D match to TRBD2 (6 bases). Germline V CDR1 and CDR2: SEHNR, FQNEAQ (reference sequence). Trimming cost V 4 bases and J 9 bases, with 13 bases left between them. The CDR3 is 12 amino acids. CDR3 DNA: TGTGCCAGCAGCTCAACGGGGGAGGCGCAGTACTTC. Its protein product is CASSSTGEAQYF.

This clonotype turned up a few times. The chain recombines TRBV19 with TRBJ1-6; 7 nucleotides align to TRBD1. The CDR3 is 17 residues long. The germline V gene encodes CDR1 LNHDA and CDR2 SQIVND (reference sequence). Trimming at V came to 2 bases and at J to 6 bases, leaving 10 bases not matched to a gene. CDR3 amino acids: CASSIFQPGQSNSPLHF. Written as DNA, the CDR3 is TGTGCCAGTAGTATATTTCAACCGGGACAGTCTAATTCACCCCTCCACTTT.

The rearrangement links TRBV25-1 to TRBJ2-5; the D call may be TRBD1 or TRBD2 (5 bases each). Trimming took 6 bases from V and 1 from J, leaving 15 bases between them. CDR3 length equals 15 residues. CDR1 MGHDK and CDR2 SYGVNS come from the germline V gene. This chain's CDR3 is CASSSGAMAQETQYF. The CDR3 DNA is TGTGCCAGCAGCTCCGGGGCTATGGCCCAAGAGACCCAGTACTTC.

At least ten counts were recorded for this clonotype. The rearrangement links TRBV29-1 to TRBJ1-1; 10 bases are shared with TRBD1. The CDR3 is made up of 14 amino acids. Germline V gives CDR1 SQVTM, CDR2 ANQGSEA. Unmatched junction bases numbered 10, after V lost 1 base and J lost 11 bases. CDR3 region: CSVEGRQGALMAFF. In DNA, the CDR3 is TGCAGCGTTGAAGGTAGACAGGGGGCCCTTATGGCTTTCTTT.

V and J are TRBV27 and TRBJ2-2, with a weak D call TRBD2 (5 bases). The V gene lost 5 bases and the J gene lost 0 bases, with 10 bases spanning the gap. The CDR3 is made up of 15 amino acids. Germline V gene data show CDR1 as MNHEY and CDR2 as SMNVEV (reference sequence). Here the CDR3 DNA reads TGTGCCAGCAGTCGGAAGCGGACGAACACCGGGGAGCTGTTTTTT. Amino acids: CASSRKRTNTGELFF.

This clonotype was recorded at least ten times. This sequence joins TRBV2 and TRBJ2-2; D gene uncertain. Germline CDR1 is SNHLY and CDR2 is FYNNEI. The CDR3 length is 17 residues. Between the trimmed V and J ends, which lost 3 bases and 0 bases, there was a span of 14 bases. CDR3 sequence (DNA): TGTGCCAGCAGTGATGCCCCCCTTGAGCCGAACACCGGGGAGCTGTTTTTT. Amino acids: CASSDAPLEPNTGELFF.

The rearrangement links TRBV7-9 to TRBJ2-2, with TRBD2 identical over 9 bases. The germline V gene has CDR1 SEHNR and CDR2 FQNEAQ (reference sequence). J was trimmed by 6 bases and V by 3 bases; bases with no gene match: 5. This CDR3 contains 15 residues. The CDR3 loop is CASSFGLAGAGELFF. CDR3 DNA sequence: TGTGCCAGCAGCTTCGGTTTAGCGGGAGCCGGGGAGCTGTTTTTT.

This clonotype showed up many times. This chain joins TRBV27 and TRBJ1-1, with D uncertain. V lost 1 base, J lost 11 bases, and 5 bases lay in between. Looked up from germline, CDR1 is MNHEY and CDR2 is SMNVEV (reference sequence). This CDR3 spans 10 amino acids. CDR3: CASSLLGAFF. The CDR3 region has the DNA TGTGCCAGCAGTTTATTGGGGGCTTTCTTT.

This clonotype was seen ten or more times. The chain joins TRBV27 to TRBJ2-1, with D perhaps being TRBD1 or TRBD2 (6 bases each). Deletions cut 5 bases from V and 7 bases from J, with 18 bases between. CDR1 and CDR2 from the germline V gene are MNHEY and SMNVEV (reference sequence). The CDR3 consists of 15 residues. The DNA of the CDR3 is TGTGCCAGCAGTCTTAGCGGTAATAGGGGGAATGAGCAGTTCTTC. Translating gives CASSLSGNRGNEQFF.

This rearrangement joins TRBV25-1 to TRBJ1-6, with 7 nucleotides matching TRBD1. Germline V gene lookup returns CDR1 MGHDK and CDR2 SYGVNS. V was pared by 6 bases and J by 0 bases, with 17 bases of the junction left unmatched. This CDR3 has 20 residues. DNA for the CDR3: TGTGCCAGCAGCCCAATCTCCGGGACAGAAAAAAGCTCCTATAATTCACCCCTCCACTTT. Protein: CASSPISGTEKSSYNSPLHF.

This clonotype occurred many times. This chain joins TRBV7-9 and TRBJ2-1, with 14 positions matching TRBD2. This CDR3 is built from 19 residues. Germline V gene data show CDR1 as SEHNR and CDR2 as FQNEAQ (reference sequence). After removal of 6 bases from V and 3 bases from J, the junction contained 13 bases not matched to a gene. The CDR3 spells CASRGGGLAGGWDYNEQFF. In DNA form, the CDR3 reads TGTGCCAGCAGGGGAGGCGGACTAGCGGGAGGTTGGGACTACAATGAGCAGTTCTTC. The whole variable domain, filled in from reference TRBV7-9 and TRBJ2-1, reads DTGVSQNPRHKITKRGQNVTFRCDPISEHNRLYWYRQTLGQGPEFLTYFQNEAQLEKSRLLSDRFSAERPKGSFSTLEIQRTEQGDSAMYLCASRGGGLAGGWDYNEQFFGPGTRLTVL.

This clonotype appeared many times. The chain joins TRBV28 to TRBJ1-5; TRBD1 agrees at 9 bases. Germline V lookup: CDR1 MDHEN, CDR2 SYDVKM. Trimming took 7 bases from V and 7 from J; bases not matched to a gene: 14. This CDR3 comprises 16 residues. CDR3 in DNA: TGTGCCAGCACCCTACGAAACAGGGGGCGTAAACAGCCCCAGCATTTT. Encoded protein: CASTLRNRGRKQPQHF.

This clonotype was picked up many times. CDR3 in amino acids: CASSEGAGAAYEQYF. The CDR3 DNA sequence: TGTGCCAGCAGTGAAGGAGCGGGGGCGGCCTACGAGCAGTACTTC. The chain joins TRBV2 to TRBJ2-7, with TRBD2 identical over 8 bases. Trimming removed 1 base from V and 2 bases from J; junction bases left unmatched: 4. The CDR3 is made up of 15 amino acids. Germline CDR1 and CDR2: SNHLY and FYNNEI. The complete variable domain, with remaining parts taken from reference TRBV2 and TRBJ2-7, reads EPEVTQTPSHQVTQMGQEVILRCVPISNHLYFYWYRQILGQKVEFLVSFYNNEISEKSEIFDDQFSVERPDGSNFTLKIRSTKLEDSAMYFCASSEGAGAAYEQYFGPGTRLTVT.

Details on this clonotype: It may be a read error: a sequence one base away is much more abundant. The CDR3: CASSLGTGANTEAFF. CDR3 bases: TGCGCCAGCAGCTTGGGGACAGGGGCGAACACTGAAGCTTTCTTT. The V call is TRBV5-1, the J call TRBJ1-1, with 9 bases lining up with TRBD1. CDR1 and CDR2 from the germline V gene are SGHRS and YFSETQ. The CDR3 consists of 15 residues. The V gene end was trimmed by 0 bases and the J gene end by 1 base; junction bases not matched to a gene: 1.

The chain uses TRBV28 and TRBJ1-4; D is uncertain. Trimming removed 4 bases at V and 5 bases at J, with 14 bases between. Germline-derived CDR1 and CDR2 are MDHEN and SYDVKM. The CDR3 loop spans 15 amino acids. CDR3 amino acids: CASSSRKPRNEKLFF. The CDR3 DNA reads as TGTGCCAGCAGTTCCCGTAAGCCTCGGAATGAAAAACTGTTTTTT. Together with reference TRBV28 and TRBJ1-4, the CDR3 gives the full variable domain: DVKVTQSSRYLVKRTGEKVFLECVQDMDHENMFWYRQDPGLGLRLIYFSYDVKMKEKGDIPEGYSVSREKKERFSLILESASTNQTSMYLCASSSRKPRNEKLFFGSGTQLSVL.

The CDR3 DNA reads TGCAGTGCTAGTTTCGGTAGCGGGAGTAGTAACGAGCAGTACTTC. This translates into CSASFGSGSSNEQYF. The chain joins TRBV20-1 to TRBJ2-7; 9 nucleotides line up with TRBD2. The junction had 11 bases not matched to a gene; V was cut back by 3 bases and J by 5 bases. The V gene's germline CDR1 is DFQATT and CDR2 SNEGSKA (reference sequence). This CDR3 is 15 amino acids long.

There are many counts of this clonotype. V and J are TRBV7-3 and TRBJ2-2; possibly TRBD1 for D (5 bases). The CDR3 totals 16 residues. Germline assignment: CDR1 SGHTA and CDR2 FQGTGA. The germline V and J ends were trimmed by 1 base and 3 bases, with 12 bases remaining between them. The CDR3 spells CASSLSLGPHTGELFF. CDR3 in DNA: TGTGCCAGCAGCTTAAGCTTGGGGCCGCACACCGGGGAGCTGTTTTTT. Drawing the rest from reference TRBV7-3 and TRBJ2-2, the complete variable domain is GAGVSQTPSNKVTEKGKYVELRCDPISGHTALYWYRQSLGQGPEFLIYFQGTGAADDSGLPNDRFFAVRPEGSVSTLKIQRTERGDSAVYLCASSLSLGPHTGELFFGEGSRLTVL.

This clonotype was seen a few times. This chain links TRBV28 with TRBJ2-1; possibly TRBD1 or TRBD2 for D (5 bases each). Per germline, CDR1 MDHEN and CDR2 SYDVKM. The CDR3 has 14 residues. V was cut by 3 bases and J by 9 bases, with 15 bases left in between. Here the CDR3 reads CASSFQGVRGEQFF. For the CDR3, the DNA is TGTGCCAGCAGTTTTCAGGGTGTACGGGGTGAGCAGTTCTTC.